This entry lists 23 T cell receptor beta chains sequenced from one sample in a study of neurological immune-mediated disorders. MiXCR, applied by TCRdb to the 5' RACE reads, yields one record per CDR3 protein. This sample has 55,000 to 75,000 distinct CDR3 sequences, with roughly 5.5% found just once. Material: PBMCs. These receptor sequences come from a woman aged 30 to 39 with multiple sclerosis.

The rearrangement uses TRBV5-5 and TRBJ2-7; 7 bases map to TRBD1. J was trimmed by 2 bases and V by 4 bases; bases with no gene match: 6. Germline V lookup: CDR1 SGHKS, CDR2 YYEKEE (reference sequence). The CDR3 totals 14 residues. CDR3 loop: CASSPNRGPYEQYF. CDR3 DNA sequence: TGTGCCAGCAGCCCGAACAGGGGCCCCTACGAGCAGTACTTC.

This clonotype was counted many times. The V and J genes are TRBV27 and TRBJ1-2; TRBD1 agrees at 10 bases. CDR3 length: 15 residues. CDR1 and CDR2 from the germline V gene are MNHEY and SMNVEV (reference sequence). V lost 2 bases and J lost 4; bases outside the gene matches: 4. CDR3 nucleotide sequence: TGTGCCAGCAGTTTAACGACAGGGGGCACCTATGGCTACACCTTC. Protein: CASSLTTGGTYGYTF.

This clonotype showed up many times. The chain employs TRBV20-1 and TRBJ2-7; D unresolved. V was cut by 0 bases and J by 3 bases, with 12 bases left in between. CDR3 length equals 14 residues. Germline values: CDR1 DFQATT, CDR2 SNEGSKA (reference sequence). CDR3 coding DNA: TGCAGTGCTAGAGATGAACAAGCCTACTACGAGCAGTACTTC. This codes for CSARDEQAYYEQYF.

The table lists this clonotype with many counts. The CDR3 reads CASSPTGGVNTGELFF. The CDR3 nucleotides read TGTGCCAGCAGCCCAACAGGGGGAGTGAACACCGGGGAGCTGTTTTTT. The chain employs TRBV7-9 and TRBJ2-2; TRBD1 agrees at 8 bases. From germline, CDR1 is SEHNR and CDR2 FQNEAQ (reference sequence). CDR3 length: 16 residues. V gave up 5 bases and J gave up 1 base; unmatched junction bases: 6.

This clonotype appeared a few times. The chain is built from TRBV10-3 and TRBJ1-1; D remains ambiguous. The CDR3 runs to 13 residues. Germline lookup yields CDR1 ENHRY and CDR2 SYGVKD. V dropped 5 bases and J dropped 2 bases, with 9 bases sitting between them. The CDR3 protein is CAISQKGNTEAFF. In DNA form, the CDR3 reads TGTGCCATCAGTCAGAAGGGAAACACTGAAGCTTTCTTT.

V usage is TRBV6-5 and J usage is TRBJ1-6; D not resolved. V lost 6 bases and J 6 bases, leaving 21 bases between the germline ends. Germline CDR1 is MNHEY and CDR2 is SVGAGI. The CDR3 has 17 residues. CDR3 residues: CASSRIPWEVINSPLHF. The CDR3 nucleotides are TGTGCCAGCAGCCGAATCCCTTGGGAGGTGATTAATTCACCCCTCCACTTT.

Remarks on this clonotype: One end of the junction does not line up with germline, which may come from a read error. This rearrangement joins TRBV20-1 to TRBJ1-5; maybe TRBD1 (6 bases). The V gene's germline CDR1 is DFQATT and CDR2 SNEGSKA (reference sequence). The CDR3 has 14 residues. The DNA for the CDR3 is TGCAGTTTCGAACAGGGATTGAGCAATCAGCCCCAGAATTTT. Translated, it gives CSFEQGLSNQPQNF.

This clonotype was found many times. The J gene is TRBJ2-7, the V gene TRBV12-3 or TRBV12-4, with 7 positions matching TRBD1. This CDR3 spans 16 amino acids. V shed 7 bases and J 2 bases; nucleotides not matched to a gene: 14. CDR3 amino acids: CASNKTQIQGTYEQYF. The CDR3 DNA is TGTGCCAGCAACAAGACCCAAATACAGGGGACCTACGAGCAGTACTTC.

This clonotype has more than one count but fewer than ten. The V and J genes are TRBV18 and TRBJ1-1; D unresolved. This CDR3 has 12 amino acids. Germline CDR1 is KGHSH and CDR2 is LQKENI. Trimming left V 5 bases short and J 1 base short, with 5 bases between. CDR3 residues: CASSRENTEAFF. CDR3 bases: TGTGCCAGCTCAAGAGAGAACACTGAAGCTTTCTTT.

This clonotype was counted ten times or more. The chain has TRBV10-3 and TRBJ2-7; TRBD2 aligns across 9 bases. The CDR3 totals 15 residues. Losses at the gene ends were 0 bases for V and 6 bases for J; bases not matched to a gene: 6. From germline, CDR1 is ENHRY and CDR2 SYGVKD. CDR3 loop: CAISESGTSRIEQYF. CDR3 bases: TGTGCCATCAGTGAGTCCGGGACTAGCAGAATCGAGCAGTACTTC.

This clonotype was observed many times. This chain uses TRBV7-2 with TRBJ1-3, with D possibly TRBD1 on 5 matching bases. Germline CDR1 is SGHTA and CDR2 is FQGNSA. V gave up 3 bases and J gave up 4 bases, with 10 bases separating them. The CDR3 has 14 residues. The chain's CDR3 is CASSLVGVGNTIYF. CDR3 DNA: TGTGCCAGCAGCTTGGTAGGGGTCGGAAACACCATATATTTT.

This clonotype was counted ten times or more. The chain carries TRBV12-3 or TRBV12-4 and TRBJ2-2, with D tentatively TRBD2 (5 bases). With 3 bases removed from V and 6 bases from J, the gap between germline ends came to 8 bases. CDR3 size: 13 residues. The CDR3 here is CASSLWESGELFF. DNA of the CDR3: TGTGCCAGCAGTTTGTGGGAGTCCGGGGAGCTGTTTTTT.

The chain is built from TRBV6-1 and TRBJ2-3; perhaps TRBD2 as D (5 bases). The V end was cut by 6 bases, the J end by 0 bases, with 13 bases between. Germline V gene data show CDR1 as MNHNS and CDR2 as SASEGT. This CDR3 region has 15 residues. CDR3: CASRRVATSTDTQYF. CDR3 sequence (DNA): TGTGCCAGCAGGAGGGTGGCTACTAGCACAGATACGCAGTATTTT.

This clonotype was seen at least ten times. The chain has TRBV28 and TRBJ2-7, with a weak D call TRBD1 (5 bases). There are 14 residues in the CDR3. Germline CDR1 MDHEN, CDR2 SYDVKM. V lost 3 bases and J 5 bases, leaving 14 bases between the germline ends. This chain's CDR3 is CASSLALQGDEQYF. The CDR3 DNA reads TGTGCCAGCAGTTTGGCGCTTCAAGGGGACGAGCAGTACTTC.

This clonotype showed up many times. This chain uses TRBV7-2 with TRBJ2-3, with D possibly matching TRBD2 (7 bases). CDR1 and CDR2 (germline): SGHTA, FQGNSA. V lost 0 bases and J lost 5, with 12 bases in between. This CDR3 region has 15 residues. This CDR3 is CASSLAGGPIDTQYF. As DNA, the CDR3 is TGTGCCAGCAGCTTAGCGGGGGGGCCCATAGATACGCAGTATTTT. The variable domain in full, completed from reference TRBV7-2 and TRBJ2-3, reads GAGVSQSPSNKVTEKGKDVELRCDPISGHTALYWYRQSLGQGLEFLIYFQGNSAPDKSGLPSDRFSAERTGGSVSTLTIQRTQQEDSAVYLCASSLAGGPIDTQYFGPGTRLTVL.

There are a few counts of this clonotype. The genes are TRBV20-1 and TRBJ2-3; 7 bases line up with TRBD2. The length of the CDR3 is 15 residues. Germline values: CDR1 DFQATT, CDR2 SNEGSKA (reference sequence). Trimming at V came to 3 bases and at J to 1 base, leaving 7 bases not matched to a gene. The CDR3, as DNA: TGCAGTGCTAGTACGGGACTAAATGGCACAGATACGCAGTATTTT. Protein product: CSASTGLNGTDTQYF.

The J gene is TRBJ2-3, the V gene TRBV3-1; tentatively, D is TRBD2 (7 bases). The germline V gene has CDR1 LGHDT and CDR2 YNNKEL (reference sequence). V was cut by 3 bases and J by 4 bases, with 11 bases left in between. This CDR3 is 14 amino acids long. The CDR3 DNA follows: TGTGCCAGCAGCCAGGGGGGGCCCGCAGATACGCAGTATTTT. Protein: CASSQGGPADTQYF.

This clonotype has ten or more counts. V is TRBV24-1 and J is TRBJ2-2, with D perhaps TRBD1 (6 bases). V lost 3 bases and J lost 6, with 16 bases in between. This CDR3 is 16 amino acids long. In germline, CDR1 is KGHDR, CDR2 SFDVKD. The CDR3 bases are TGTGCCACCAGTGATCTGACAGGACCATTGGCCGGGGAGCTGTTTTTT. It yields the protein CATSDLTGPLAGELFF.

This clonotype was seen only a few times. The chain joins TRBV20-1 to TRBJ2-3; D not certain. V was trimmed by 2 bases and J by 2 bases, leaving 11 bases between them. This CDR3 region has 14 residues. Looked up from germline, CDR1 is DFQATT and CDR2 is SNEGSKA (reference sequence). In DNA form, the CDR3 reads TGCAGTGCTAGATTGAACAGTAACACAGATACGCAGTATTTT. It codes for CSARLNSNTDTQYF.

Many counts were recorded for this clonotype. CDR3 sequence: CASSRTPFRGRYNEQFF. Written as DNA, the CDR3 is TGTGCCAGCAGCCGAACCCCCTTCAGGGGCCGCTACAATGAGCAGTTCTTC. The chain uses TRBV7-2 and TRBJ2-1; the D gene is possibly TRBD1 (6 bases). This CDR3 contains 17 residues. V was shortened by 5 bases and J by 3 bases, with 20 bases between the two germline ends. The V gene's germline CDR1 is SGHTA and CDR2 FQGNSA.

This clonotype was detected ten times or more. The chain couples TRBV5-1 to TRBJ2-5, with D possibly TRBD1 on 6 matching bases. V was clipped by 6 bases and J by 5 bases, with 11 bases between them. CDR3 size: 12 residues. Germline values: CDR1 SGHRS, CDR2 YFSETQ. The CDR3 loop is CASKGVQETQYF. The CDR3 DNA reads as TGCGCCAGCAAGGGGGTCCAGGAGACCCAGTACTTC.

At least ten counts were recorded for this clonotype. This sequence joins TRBV5-1 and TRBJ2-3; D may be TRBD2 (5 bases). This CDR3 contains 14 residues. Germline CDR1 and CDR2: SGHRS and YFSETQ. V lost 2 bases, J lost 4 bases, and 11 bases lay in between. The CDR3 region has the DNA TGCGCCAGCAGCTTAGATTCCGGGGCAGATACGCAGTATTTT. Translated: CASSLDSGADTQYF.

In this sample, this clonotype turned up many times. The genes are TRBV4-1 and TRBJ2-2; TRBD1 matches 7 bases. J gave up 4 bases and V 4 bases, and 9 bases lay outside the gene matches. The CDR3 contains 16 residues. CDR1 MGHRA and CDR2 YSYEKL come from the germline V gene. The CDR3 region has the DNA TGCGCCAGCAGCCCGCACGGGACAGACCTCACCGGGGAGCTGTTTTTT. This sequence encodes CASSPHGTDLTGELFF.